This is a list of T cell receptor beta chains from one sample in a study of T cell repertoires in cytomegalovirus infection. From the reads, TCRdb called clonotypes with MiXCR, one entry per CDR3 protein. The sample consists of approximately 630,000 distinct CDR3 sequences, more than 20% of them appearing once. The sequencing input was CD8+ T cells from PBMCs. Receptor source: a human donor in good health (CMV status not recorded). Some clones in this sample may be carry-over from other donors' samples. Both conserved end residues are part of each CDR3. Each record gives: V gene, J gene, clone size, CDR3 length, D gene, CDR3 protein, CDR3 DNA. The D gene is left open where the match is weak. Only part of the rows carry a size: once, few, many, or a class if the clone is expanded.

V gene: TRBV7-9
J gene: TRBJ1-1
clone size: -
CDR3 length: 13
D gene: -
CDR3 protein: CASTETPNTEAFF
CDR3 DNA: TGTGCCAGCACCGAGACACCCAACACTGAAGCTTTCTTT

V gene: TRBV29-1
J gene: TRBJ2-2
clone size: few
CDR3 length: 13
D gene: -
CDR3 protein: CSVGEGMTGELFF
CDR3 DNA: TGCAGCGTTGGAGAAGGAATGACCGGGGAGCTGTTTTTT

V gene: TRBV7-2
J gene: TRBJ2-2
clone size: many
CDR3 length: 12
D gene: -
CDR3 protein: CASSKNTGELFF
CDR3 DNA: TGTGCCAGCAGCAAGAACACCGGGGAGCTGTTTTTT

V gene: TRBV4-1
J gene: TRBJ2-1
clone size: -
CDR3 length: 15
D gene: -
CDR3 protein: CASSQDEEVLDEQFF
CDR3 DNA: TGCGCCAGCAGCCAAGATGAGGAAGTATTGGATGAGCAGTTCTTC

V gene: TRBV28
J gene: TRBJ2-1
clone size: few
CDR3 length: 12
D gene: -
CDR3 protein: CASRGLFDEQFF
CDR3 DNA: TGTGCCAGCAGGGGTTTGTTCGATGAGCAGTTCTTC

V gene: TRBV7-4
J gene: TRBJ2-1
clone size: once
CDR3 length: 16
D gene: TRBD1
CDR3 protein: CASSQSPGQGRNEQFF
CDR3 DNA: TGTGCCAGCAGCCAATCCCCGGGACAGGGTAGAAATGAGCAGTTCTTC

V gene: TRBV9
J gene: TRBJ2-1
clone size: few
CDR3 length: 20
D gene: TRBD2
CDR3 protein: CASSFPRGSEDSGGDNEQFF
CDR3 DNA: TGTGCCAGCAGCTTTCCCAGGGGGTCGGAGGATAGCGGGGGGGACAATGAGCAGTTCTTC

V gene: TRBV6-2/TRBV6-3
J gene: TRBJ2-4
clone size: many
CDR3 length: 14
D gene: -
CDR3 protein: CASSYGGVGNIQYF
CDR3 DNA: TGTGCCAGCAGTTACGGTGGGGTAGGAAACATTCAGTACTTC

V gene: TRBV7-2
J gene: TRBJ2-1
clone size: many
CDR3 length: 14
D gene: -
CDR3 protein: CASSLVRQYNEQFF
CDR3 DNA: TGTGCCAGCAGCTTAGTACGGCAGTACAATGAGCAGTTCTTC

V gene: TRBV5-6
J gene: TRBJ2-2
clone size: few
CDR3 length: 16
D gene: TRBD1
CDR3 protein: CASSLETGPNTGELFF
CDR3 DNA: TGTGCCAGCAGCTTGGAGACAGGGCCGAACACCGGGGAGCTGTTTTTT

V gene: TRBV9
J gene: TRBJ2-1
clone size: -
CDR3 length: 14
D gene: TRBD2
CDR3 protein: CASTEGGGVNEQFF
CDR3 DNA: TGTGCCAGCACCGAGGGCGGGGGGGTCAATGAGCAGTTCTTC

V gene: TRBV7-9
J gene: TRBJ1-1
clone size: -
CDR3 length: 13
D gene: -
CDR3 protein: CASGGLMNTEAFF
CDR3 DNA: TGTGCCAGCGGGGGACTCATGAACACTGAAGCTTTCTTT

V gene: TRBV29-1
J gene: TRBJ2-1
clone size: few
CDR3 length: 18
D gene: TRBD2
CDR3 protein: CSVRTSGAYQVSYNEQFF
CDR3 DNA: TGCAGCGTGCGGACTAGCGGGGCGTATCAAGTCTCCTACAATGAGCAGTTCTTC

V gene: TRBV7-6
J gene: TRBJ1-6
clone size: many
CDR3 length: 16
D gene: -
CDR3 protein: CASSPRHGAGNSPLHF
CDR3 DNA: TGTGCCAGCAGCCCAAGACATGGGGCGGGGAATTCACCCCTCCACTTT

V gene: TRBV5-5
J gene: TRBJ1-4
clone size: -
CDR3 length: 18
D gene: -
CDR3 protein: CASSSEQGWSATNEKLFF
CDR3 DNA: TGTGCCAGCAGCTCGGAACAGGGTTGGAGTGCAACTAATGAAAAACTGTTTTTT

V gene: TRBV14
J gene: TRBJ2-2
clone size: -
CDR3 length: 14
D gene: -
CDR3 protein: CASSRLENTGELFF
CDR3 DNA: TGTGCCAGCAGCAGACTTGAGAACACCGGGGAGCTGTTTTTT

V gene: TRBV11-3
J gene: TRBJ1-1
clone size: many
CDR3 length: 15
D gene: -
CDR3 protein: CASSLDGGMNTEAFF
CDR3 DNA: TGTGCCAGCAGCTTAGACGGTGGCATGAACACTGAAGCTTTCTTT

V gene: TRBV7-4
J gene: TRBJ2-1
clone size: -
CDR3 length: 15
D gene: TRBD2
CDR3 protein: CASTRVSSGYNEQFF
CDR3 DNA: TGTGCCAGCACCCGTGTTTCTAGCGGCTACAATGAGCAGTTCTTC

V gene: TRBV20-1
J gene: TRBJ2-5
clone size: -
CDR3 length: 16
D gene: -
CDR3 protein: CSARERGAGRQETQYF
CDR3 DNA: TGCAGTGCTAGAGAAAGGGGGGCCGGGAGACAAGAGACCCAGTACTTC

V gene: TRBV29-1
J gene: TRBJ1-2
clone size: few
CDR3 length: 14
D gene: TRBD1
CDR3 protein: CSVDVWDRVYGYTF
CDR3 DNA: TGCAGCGTTGACGTCTGGGACAGAGTCTATGGCTACACCTTC

V gene: TRBV6-4
J gene: TRBJ1-2
clone size: few
CDR3 length: 14
D gene: -
CDR3 protein: CASSDSMGPDGYTF
CDR3 DNA: TGTGCCAGCAGTGACTCCATGGGACCGGATGGCTACACCTTC

V gene: TRBV19
J gene: TRBJ2-3
clone size: many
CDR3 length: 16
D gene: TRBD2
CDR3 protein: CASRPLSGDSTDTQYF
CDR3 DNA: TGTGCCAGTAGGCCCCTCAGCGGGGATAGCACAGATACGCAGTATTTT

V gene: TRBV10-1
J gene: TRBJ2-7
clone size: -
CDR3 length: 11
D gene: -
CDR3 protein: CASMGADEQYF
CDR3 DNA: TGCGCCAGCATGGGGGCAGACGAGCAGTACTTC

V gene: TRBV20-1
J gene: TRBJ2-2
clone size: -
CDR3 length: 16
D gene: TRBD1
CDR3 protein: CSARDRTGGLTGELFF
CDR3 DNA: TGCAGTGCTAGAGATCGGACAGGGGGTCTCACCGGGGAGCTGTTTTTT

V gene: TRBV6-5
J gene: TRBJ2-2
clone size: few
CDR3 length: 15
D gene: -
CDR3 protein: CASSYSRRGTGELFF
CDR3 DNA: TGTGCCAGCAGTTACTCCCGGCGGGGCACCGGGGAGCTGTTTTTT

V gene: TRBV5-6
J gene: TRBJ2-5
clone size: -
CDR3 length: 17
D gene: TRBD1
CDR3 protein: CASSLGTGSSVKGTQYF
CDR3 DNA: TGTGCCAGCAGCTTGGGGACAGGGAGCTCGGTCAAAGGCACCCAGTACTTC

V gene: TRBV12-5
J gene: TRBJ2-7
clone size: few
CDR3 length: 17
D gene: TRBD1
CDR3 protein: CASGFTVQGPSSYEQYF
CDR3 DNA: TGTGCTAGTGGTTTCACCGTACAGGGGCCAAGCTCCTACGAGCAGTACTTC

V gene: TRBV7-9
J gene: TRBJ2-5
clone size: -
CDR3 length: 14
D gene: -
CDR3 protein: CASSPYGRMETQYF
CDR3 DNA: TGTGCCAGCAGCCCCTATGGGAGGATGGAGACCCAGTACTTC

V gene: TRBV6-4
J gene: TRBJ2-7
clone size: few
CDR3 length: 15
D gene: -
CDR3 protein: CASSEEKSTAYEQYF
CDR3 DNA: TGTGCCAGCAGTGAAGAAAAGAGCACAGCCTACGAGCAGTACTTC